These 19 T cell receptor beta chains came from one sample sequenced in a study of blood T cell repertoires in COVID-19. Clones were sequenced by immunoSEQ multiplex PCR, and TCRdb holds only the in-frame ones, with some missing. The sample consists of fewer than 350,000 clones, 88% of them appearing once. The sample comprised peripheral blood. The source is a man between 18 and 29 years old with active or convalescent COVID-19.

The genes are TRBV4-1 and TRBJ2-7; D is ambiguous. The CDR3 covers 13 residues. Trimming left V 1 base short and J 3 bases short, with 7 bases between. Germline CDR1 reads MGHRA; CDR2 reads YSYEKL. CDR3 nucleotide sequence: TGCGCCAGCAGCCAAGGAGGTGACTACGAGCAGTACTTC. Translated, it gives CASSQGGDYEQYF.

This sequence joins TRBV27 and TRBJ2-7; TRBD1 might be the D (6 bases). This CDR3 has 14 residues. The germline gives CDR1 MNHEY, CDR2 SMNVEV (reference sequence). Trimming stripped 6 bases from V and 2 bases from J, with 14 bases between. This chain's CDR3 is CASRHTGTPYEQYF. The CDR3 DNA follows: TGTGCCAGCAGACACACCGGGACACCCTACGAGCAGTACTTC.

The gene calls are TRBV19 and TRBJ1-3; D is possibly TRBD1 (6 bases). The CDR3 totals 13 residues. Trimming removed 6 bases at V and 0 bases at J, with 6 bases between. CDR1 LNHDA and CDR2 SQIVND come from the germline V gene (reference sequence). Here the CDR3 reads CASSRGSGNTIYF. CDR3 DNA: TGTGCCAGTAGCAGGGGCTCTGGAAACACCATATATTTT.

The chain employs TRBV3-1 (or the pseudogene TRBV3-2) and TRBJ2-7; D possibly corresponds to TRBD1 (6 bases). CDR3 size: 14 residues. The V end was cut by 1 base, the J end by 7 bases, with 14 bases between. CDR1 is LGHDT, CDR2 YNNKEL, per germline (reference sequence). CDR3 loop: CASSQGPRGGEQYF. The CDR3 bases are TGTGCCAGCAGCCAAGGCCCCAGGGGTGGAGAGCAGTACTTC.

This clone has just a few counts. V usage is TRBV10-3 and J usage is TRBJ1-2, with 10 nucleotides matching TRBD1. Per the germline V gene, CDR1 is ENHRY and CDR2 is SYGVKD. This CDR3 has 18 residues. Losses at the gene ends were 8 bases for V and 2 bases for J; bases not matched to a gene: 17. The CDR3 nucleotides read TGTGCCATCTCGGGGGACAGGGGAACTCGAAACATAAACTATGGCTACACCTTC. Translating it yields CAISGDRGTRNINYGYTF.

The rearrangement links TRBV11-2 to TRBJ2-3; 7 bases match TRBD2. Per the germline V gene, CDR1 is SGHAT and CDR2 is FQNNGV. J was trimmed by 1 base and V by 1 base; bases with no gene match: 5. The CDR3 runs 16 residues. This CDR3 is CASSLVTAGGTDTQYF. The CDR3 region has the DNA TGTGCCAGCAGCTTAGTCACCGCGGGGGGCACAGATACGCAGTATTTT.

This chain links TRBV7-9 with TRBJ2-5; D unresolved. From germline, CDR1 is SEHNR and CDR2 FQNEAQ (reference sequence). The V end was cut by 4 bases, the J end by 0 bases, with 18 bases between. This CDR3 has 17 amino acids. The CDR3 protein is CASSSAPIRLYQETQYF. The CDR3, as DNA: TGTGCCAGCAGCTCCGCCCCCATCCGACTTTACCAAGAGACCCAGTACTTC.

The V and J genes are TRBV11-2 and TRBJ2-1, with D perhaps TRBD2 (7 bases). Germline V lookup: CDR1 SGHAT, CDR2 FQNNGV. V lost 2 bases and J lost 6, with 17 bases in between. There are 16 residues in the CDR3. CDR3 sequence (DNA): TGTGCCAGCAGCTTATCGCGGGGGCCCGGGGGCAATGAGCAGTTCTTC. It specifies CASSLSRGPGGNEQFF.

This chain connects TRBV5-1 to TRBJ1-2; TRBD1 matches at 10 bases. Germline CDR1 SGHRS, CDR2 YFSETQ. The CDR3 length is 18 residues. J gave up 1 base and V 4 bases, and 13 bases lay outside the gene matches. The CDR3 region has the DNA TGCGCCAGCAGCACAACGGGACAGGGGCCCTCACTTAACTATGGCTACACCTTC. Translated, it gives CASSTTGQGPSLNYGYTF.

The chain recombines TRBV4-2 with TRBJ2-3; 10 nucleotides line up with TRBD2. V gave up 0 bases and J gave up 6 bases; unmatched junction bases: 6. Germline assignment: CDR1 LGHNA and CDR2 YNFKEQ. The CDR3 spans 16 residues. The CDR3, as DNA: TGTGCCAGCAGCCAAGAGGGGAGCGGGGGGGCCGATACGCAGTATTTT. As protein: CASSQEGSGGADTQYF.

The gene calls are TRBV18 and TRBJ2-2; 8 bases map to TRBD2. The length of the CDR3 is 13 residues. Germline CDR1 reads KGHSH; CDR2 reads LQKENI. The ends lost 8 bases at V and 6 bases at J; junction bases unmatched: 5. The CDR3 sequence is CASPRTSPGELFF. The CDR3 bases are TGTGCCAGCCCCCGGACTAGCCCCGGGGAGCTGTTTTTT.

The chain employs TRBV3-1 (or the pseudogene TRBV3-2) and TRBJ2-2; D remains unclear. This CDR3 is 12 amino acids long. Trimming took off 5 bases at V and 8 bases at J, with 9 bases between the two ends. The germline CDR1 and CDR2 sequences are LGHDT and YNNKEL (reference sequence). The chain's CDR3 is CASSFRTGELFF. The CDR3 DNA is TGTGCCAGCAGCTTTCGAACAGGGGAGCTGTTTTTT.

The rearrangement joins TRBV4-3 to TRBJ2-7; 8 nucleotides align to TRBD1. Germline-derived CDR1 and CDR2 are LGHNA and YSLEER. This CDR3 is built from 22 residues. J lost 4 bases, V lost 0 bases, and 26 bases had no gene match. For the CDR3, the DNA is TGCGCCAGCAGCCAAGAAATAAAGACAGGGGACCTCCTTTCGGGGCCACTGTACGAGCAGTACTTC. This gives the protein CASSQEIKTGDLLSGPLYEQYF.

CDR3 sequence reads: CASSPSIPDRGGTEAFF. The CDR3 nucleotides are TGTGCCAGCTCACCGTCGATTCCCGACAGGGGTGGTACTGAAGCTTTCTTT. This chain links TRBV18 with TRBJ1-1; 8 nucleotides line up with TRBD1. Per germline, CDR1 KGHSH and CDR2 LQKENI. CDR3 length equals 17 residues. Trimming cost V 3 bases and J 5 bases; bases outside gene matches: 14.

The chain links TRBV7-6 to TRBJ1-1; D is possibly TRBD1 (6 bases). The germline V and J ends were trimmed by 5 bases and 5 bases, with 21 bases remaining between them. The CDR3 consists of 16 residues. The germline gives CDR1 SGHVS, CDR2 FNYEAQ. The DNA for the CDR3 is TGTGCCAGCAGCCGTACAGGGTCAGGGGACGAGACTGAAGCTTTCTTT. Protein product: CASSRTGSGDETEAFF. Based on the CDR3 plus reference TRBV7-6 and TRBJ1-1, the full variable domain is GAGVSQSPRYKVTKRGQDVALRCDPISGHVSLYWYRQALGQGPEFLTYFNYEAQQDKSGLPNDRFSAERPEGSISTLTIQRTEQRDSAMYRCASSRTGSGDETEAFFGQGTRLTVV.

The rearrangement uses TRBV4-1 and TRBJ1-1; a possible D gene is TRBD1 (6 bases). V lost 2 bases and J lost 5, with 15 bases in between. The CDR3 sequence is 15 residues long. Germline V gives CDR1 MGHRA, CDR2 YSYEKL. CDR3 DNA sequence: TGCGCCAGCAGCCAATTAACAGGGACGGAAACTGAAGCTTTCTTT. Amino acid sequence: CASSQLTGTETEAFF.

The V gene is TRBV10-1, the J gene TRBJ2-3; 10 bases are a match to TRBD2. V was pared by 2 bases and J by 0 bases, with 2 bases of the junction left unmatched. Germline V CDR1 and CDR2: WNHNN, SYGVQD (reference sequence). This CDR3 is built from 16 residues. The CDR3 is CASSEGLAASTDTQYF. CDR3 bases: TGCGCCAGCAGTGAGGGACTAGCGGCTAGCACAGATACGCAGTATTTT.

This clone was recorded once. This rearrangement joins TRBV7-9 to TRBJ1-1; D gene unclear. The CDR3 is 15 residues long. Looked up from germline, CDR1 is SEHNR and CDR2 is FQNEAQ (reference sequence). The V gene lost 2 bases and the J gene lost 5 bases, with 15 bases spanning the gap. DNA for the CDR3: TGTGCCAGCAGCTTAATCCCTATCCAAGAGACTGAAGCTTTCTTT. Protein: CASSLIPIQETEAFF. The whole variable domain, filled in from reference TRBV7-9 and TRBJ1-1, reads DTGVSQNPRHKITKRGQNVTFRCDPISEHNRLYWYRQTLGQGPEFLTYFQNEAQLEKSRLLSDRFSAERPKGSFSTLEIQRTEQGDSAMYLCASSLIPIQETEAFFGQGTRLTVV.

The genes are TRBV6-5 and TRBJ1-2; no firm D call. Trimming removed 1 base from V and 4 bases from J, with 13 bases in between. CDR3 length: 15 residues. Germline lookup yields CDR1 MNHEY and CDR2 SVGAGI. The CDR3 sequence: CASSYYPGSPYGYTF. CDR3 sequence (DNA): TGTGCCAGCAGTTACTACCCAGGTTCCCCCTATGGCTACACCTTC.